The 5 T cell receptor beta chains in this list originate from one sample, sequenced in a study of CD8+CD57+ T cells in acquired aplastic anemia (dated by TCRdb to 2016 to 2018). TCRdb records Illumina HiSeq 2000 as the sequencer. Genomic DNA was used as template for profiling of TCR beta VDJ combinations and CDR3 sequences. The raw public reads went through TCRdb reprocessing: fastp at Q25, MiXCR clone calling, in-frame beta chains kept. Each entry merges the rows of one CDR3 protein and shows their most common DNA and genes. In this sample the table shows about 400,000 distinct CDR3 sequences, 65% to 80% of which occur a single time. Approximately 3.9% of the sample comes from the top ten. Material: sorted CD4+, CD8+, or CD8+CD57+ T cells (not recorded which) from PBMCs. The source of these receptors is a human donor in good health, serving as a control.

The chain is built from TRBV12-3 or TRBV12-4 and TRBJ2-5, with a tentative D call TRBD2 (7 bases). This CDR3 spans 15 amino acids. Trimming shortened V by 5 bases and J by 4 bases, and 17 bases separated the two germline ends. The CDR3 DNA reads TGTGCCAGCAGTCGGTCCCGGGGGGCCAGAGAGACCCAGTACTTC. Protein: CASSRSRGARETQYF.

This clonotype has ten or more counts. V gene TRBV29-1 combines with J gene TRBJ2-5; no clear D. Trimming removed 4 bases at V and 4 bases at J, with 16 bases between. The CDR3 totals 14 residues. CDR1 SQVTM and CDR2 ANQGSEA come from the germline V gene. The CDR3 sequence is CSVVHHRQIETQYF. CDR3 bases: TGCAGCGTTGTACACCACCGGCAGATAGAGACCCAGTACTTC.

The CDR3 nucleotides read TGTGCCAGCAGGTCGACAGGGGGGACAGAGATGAACACTGAAGCTTTCTTT. Translated, it gives CASRSTGGTEMNTEAFF. The chain is built from TRBV7-2 and TRBJ1-1; TRBD1 matches 9 bases. With 6 bases clipped from V and 0 bases from J, the junction kept 11 bases outside the gene matches. The CDR3 loop spans 17 amino acids. CDR1 is SGHTA and CDR2 is FQGNSA in the germline V gene.

Comment on this clonotype: The junction departs from germline at one end; a sequencing error may be responsible. The chain employs TRBV10-3 and TRBJ2-1; D uncertain. CDR1 and CDR2 from the germline V gene are ENHRY and SYGVKD. The CDR3 runs 13 residues. This CDR3 reads CASSSAGEETQFF. In DNA form, the CDR3 reads TGTGCCAGCAGTTCGGCAGGAGAAGAGACCCAGTTCTTC.

This clonotype was counted ten times or more. This chain joins TRBV9 and TRBJ1-1; the D is unclear. The CDR3 is 14 residues long. V gave up 7 bases and J gave up 4 bases, with 17 bases separating them. Germline-derived CDR1 and CDR2 are SGDLS and YYNGEE. The CDR3 DNA is TGTGCCAGCGCCCTCCAGCCTGCGAGCACTGAAGCTTTCTTT. As protein: CASALQPASTEAFF.